This TCR beta chain was identified in a study of T cell responses to AZD1222 COVID-19 vaccine. Some clones are missing from TCRdb's copy, which holds only in-frame ones; the method was immunoSEQ multiplex PCR. This sample has 80,000 to 100,000 clones, with around 88% found just once. The CDR3 is 12 residues long. Germline CDR1 is SGHAT and CDR2 is FQNNGV. The V gene lost 5 bases and the J gene lost 6 bases, with 9 bases spanning the gap. Material: peripheral blood, obtained 28 days after the second AZD1222 dose. The sequence came from an adult who received the AZD1222 COVID-19 vaccine. The V gene is TRBV11-2, the J gene TRBJ2-3; D remains unclear. CDR3 loop: CASSPGSDTQYF. The CDR3 region has the DNA TGTGCCAGCAGCCCCGGCTCGGATACGCAGTATTTT.